Shown below are 10 T cell receptor beta chains from a single sample sequenced in a study of CD8 T cells in ankylosing spondylitis. TCRdb processed the 5' RACE reads anew with MiXCR; each CDR3 protein has one entry. The repertoire holds 80,000 to 100,000 distinct CDR3 sequences, with approximately 9% as singletons. The specimen sequenced was blood, either unsorted or a sorted T cell fraction (not recorded which). The receptor set was obtained from a male donor with ankylosing spondylitis or in good health (not recorded which).

A few counts support this clonotype. CDR3 loop: CASSFPEPEQFF. In nucleotides, the CDR3 is TGCGCCAGCAGTTTTCCCGAACCTGAGCAGTTCTTC. J is TRBJ2-1 and V is TRBV5-1, with unresolved D. CDR3 length: 12 amino acids. Trimming removed 5 bases from V and 9 bases from J, with 12 bases in between. The germline CDR1 and CDR2 sequences are SGHRS and YFSETQ.

This clonotype has ten or more counts. The chain has TRBV12-3 or TRBV12-4 and TRBJ2-7, with 8 nucleotides matching TRBD1. The CDR3 has 14 residues. V was clipped by 5 bases and J by 2 bases; unmatched bases: 5. CDR3 sequence: CASSPDRGAYEQYF. CDR3 DNA: TGTGCCAGCAGTCCCGACAGGGGCGCCTACGAGCAGTACTTC.

This clonotype turned up a few times. The genes are TRBV11-2 and TRBJ2-7; 8 bases align to TRBD2. J lost 5 bases, V lost 0 bases, and 9 bases had no gene match. The germline V gene has CDR1 SGHAT and CDR2 FQNNGV. This CDR3 spans 16 amino acids. The CDR3 DNA sequence: TGTGCCAGCAGCTTAGAGGTGGGCGGGGGGAAACACGAGCAGTACTTC. Protein: CASSLEVGGGKHEQYF.

This clonotype was picked up many times. This chain uses TRBV18 with TRBJ2-3; maybe TRBD1 (6 bases). Deletions cut 5 bases from V and 4 bases from J, with 13 bases between. Germline V gene data show CDR1 as KGHSH and CDR2 as LQKENI. The CDR3 extends over 14 amino acids. For the CDR3, the DNA is TGTGCCAGCTCATCCGACAGGCCCCCAGATACGCAGTATTTT. Amino acid sequence: CASSSDRPPDTQYF.

This clonotype was observed many times. This chain uses TRBV6-2 or TRBV6-3 with TRBJ2-2, with TRBD2 as a possible D gene (6 bases). Trimming cost V 7 bases and J 2 bases, with 11 bases left between them. The CDR3 is made up of 14 amino acids. The germline CDR1 and CDR2 sequences are MNHEY and SVGEGT. This chain's CDR3 is CASNPGLNTGELFF. The CDR3 region has the DNA TGTGCCAGCAACCCGGGACTCAACACCGGGGAGCTGTTTTTT.

This clonotype was observed at least ten times. The rearrangement joins TRBV6-4 to TRBJ2-1; TRBD1 aligns across 9 bases. The CDR3 has 15 amino acids. Germline lookup yields CDR1 MRHNA and CDR2 SNTAGT. V shed 5 bases, J shed 3 bases, and the junction held 5 bases outside the gene matches. CDR3 residues: CASSRQGVLYNEQFF. CDR3 sequence (DNA): TGTGCCAGCAGTCGACAGGGGGTCCTCTACAATGAGCAGTTCTTC.

There are many counts of this clonotype. The chain couples TRBV24-1 to TRBJ2-1; unclear D gene. V lost 5 bases to trimming and J lost 0 bases, with 4 bases between them. The germline V gene encodes CDR1 KGHDR and CDR2 SFDVKD. This CDR3 comprises 13 residues. CDR3 sequence (DNA): TGTGCCACCAGTGTCAGCTCCTACAATGAGCAGTTCTTC. Protein product: CATSVSSYNEQFF.

This clonotype was detected ten times or more. The CDR3 spells CASSLAVINEQFF. CDR3 DNA: TGTGCCAGCAGCTTAGCGGTTATCAATGAGCAGTTCTTC. The rearrangement links TRBV7-2 to TRBJ2-1; no clear D gene. The V end was cut by 0 bases, the J end by 6 bases, with 6 bases between. Germline CDR1 reads SGHTA; CDR2 reads FQGNSA. CDR3 length equals 13 residues.

This clonotype was observed a handful of times. The chain couples TRBV28 to TRBJ1-5; the D gene is possibly TRBD1 (5 bases). V lost 8 bases and J lost 2, with 13 bases in between. Per the germline V gene, CDR1 is MDHEN and CDR2 is SYDVKM. This CDR3 has 14 residues. The CDR3 reads CASLGGFGNQPQHF. The CDR3, as DNA: TGTGCCAGCCTGGGGGGGTTCGGCAATCAGCCCCAGCATTTT.

This chain links TRBV13 with TRBJ2-5; D gene unclear. The V gene's germline CDR1 is PRHDT and CDR2 FYEKMQ (reference sequence). V was pared by 5 bases and J by 5 bases, with 12 bases between. The CDR3 runs to 13 residues. CDR3 sequence: CASSTDMRETQYF. The CDR3 DNA sequence: TGTGCCAGCAGCACTGATATGCGCGAGACCCAGTACTTC.